The sequence of this T cell receptor (beta chain) was determined in a study of blood T cell repertoires in COVID-19. Trimming removed 2 bases from V and 5 bases from J, with 6 bases in between. The CDR3 loop spans 12 amino acids. Germline values: CDR1 LNHNV, CDR2 YYDKDF (reference sequence). Participants, about 18 to 89 years old, spanned about 26 US areas. Cohorts were based on clinical histories the participants reported. Resolution of symptoms, clearance, or two negative PCRs was present in recovered Cohort 3 donors. Using immunoSEQ multiplex PCR, the repertoire was profiled, and TCRdb retains in-frame clones only, with some absent. The sample contains 290,000 or so clones, 90% of which appear only once. A single count supports this clone.

V and J are TRBV15 and TRBJ2-5; D is uncertain. Source material: PBMCs or T cells enriched from blood (not recorded which). The clonotype comes from a woman aged 30 to 39 who had recovered from COVID-19. CDR3 coding DNA: TGTGCCACCAGCAGAAAAGCGGAGACCCAGTACTTC. This codes for CATSRKAETQYF. The whole variable domain, remainder taken from reference TRBV15 and TRBJ2-5, is DAMVIQNPRYQVTQFGKPVTLSCSQTLNHNVMYWYQQKSSQAPKLLFHYYDKDFNNEADTPDNFQSRRPNTSFCFLDIRSPGLGDTAMYLCATSRKAETQYFGPGTRLLVL.